These T cell receptor beta chains were read from a single sample in a study of metastatic and nonmetastatic thyroid tumors. TCRdb re-clonotyped the PCR reads via MiXCR. The sample gives tens of thousands of clones, around 19% of which show up once; roughly 30% is in the top ten. Source material: blood. Source of these receptors: a female donor with papillary thyroid cancer or a benign thyroid nodule (not recorded which). Some clones in this sample may be carry-over from other donors' samples. The CDR3 runs from the conserved cysteine through the conserved F or W. The D gene is left open where the match is weak. Rows give clone size only sometimes, using once, few, many, or a class for an expanded clone.

clone size	D gene	V gene	J gene	CDR3 protein	CDR3 DNA
many	TRBD2	TRBV20-1	TRBJ2-1	CSARDLASGGHLVF	TGCAGTGCTAGAGATTTGGCTAGCGGGGGCCACCTGGTCTTC
.	.	TRBV9	TRBJ2-7	CVSSVEGRRGGSYEQYF	TGTGTCAGCAGCGTAGAAGGGCGACGTGGGGGCTCCTACGAGCAGTACTTC
.	.	TRBV12-3/TRBV12-4	TRBJ1-2	CASSSRLGYTF	TGTGCCAGTAGTTCCAGGTTGGGCTACACCTTC
many	TRBD1	TRBV18	TRBJ1-1	CASSLQPGQGNSEAFF	TGTGCCAGCTCACTACAACCGGGACAGGGAAATTCTGAAGCTTTCTTT
.	TRBD2	TRBV18	TRBJ2-7	CASSPAGTIFYDQYF	TGTGCCAGCTCACCGGCCGGGACTATCTTCTACGATCAGTACTTC
.	TRBD1	TRBV20-1	TRBJ2-1	CSARGGTVGVVNEQFF	TGCAGTGCTAGAGGAGGGACAGTGGGAGTTGTCAATGAGCAGTTCTTC
many	TRBD1	TRBV28	TRBJ1-2	CASSPIRTGDDGYTF	TGTGCCAGCAGCCCCATCCGGACAGGGGATGATGGCTACACCTTC
.	.	TRBV20-1	TRBJ1-1	CSAFPGTGRNTEAFF	TGCAGTGCTTTTCCCGGTACAGGTCGGAACACTGAAGCTTTCTTT
.	.	TRBV18	TRBJ2-7	CASSPGGGEQYF	TGTGCCAGCTCACCAGGAGGTGGAGAGCAGTACTTC
many	.	TRBV20-1	TRBJ2-1	CSARKTEAVVEQFF	TGCAGTGCTAGGAAGACCGAAGCGGTTGTTGAGCAGTTCTTC
many	.	TRBV18	TRBJ1-5	CASSPSGLRSNQPQHF	TGTGCCAGCTCACCCTCTGGACTTAGAAGCAATCAGCCCCAGCATTTT
many	.	TRBV7-2	TRBJ2-3	CASSLYSDTQYF	TGTGCCAGCAGCCTCTACTCAGATACGCAGTATTTT
many	TRBD2	TRBV20-1	TRBJ2-1	CSASPPLAGDVSYNEQFF	TGCAGTGCTAGTCCCCCCCTAGCGGGAGACGTCTCCTACAATGAGCAGTTCTTC
many	TRBD1	TRBV9	TRBJ2-3	CASSRGQGPDTQYF	TGTGCCAGCAGCCGGGGACAGGGCCCAGATACGCAGTATTTT
.	.	TRBV7-9	TRBJ1-2	CASSDGKGNYGYTF	TGTGCCAGCAGCGATGGGAAGGGGAACTATGGCTACACCTTC
many	.	TRBV2	TRBJ2-3	CASSGQQRNTQYF	TGTGCCAGCAGTGGACAGCAACGAAATACGCAGTATTTT
many	.	TRBV6-1	TRBJ2-3	CASSEYWTDTQYF	TGTGCCAGCAGTGAATACTGGACAGATACGCAGTATTTT
once	TRBD2	TRBV20-1	TRBJ2-3	CSARDSGDTDTQYF	TGCAGTGCTAGGGATAGCGGGGACACAGATACGCAGTATTTT
many	TRBD1	TRBV14	TRBJ1-6	CASSQGGTGISPLHF	TGTGCCAGCAGCCAAGGTGGGACAGGGATTTCACCCCTCCACTTT
.	TRBD1	TRBV20-1	TRBJ2-7	CSAPSGQGDNEQYF	TGCAGTGCCCCCTCCGGACAGGGTGACAACGAGCAGTACTTC
.	.	TRBV20-1	TRBJ2-1	CSAFRGGNEQFF	TGCAGTGCTTTCCGAGGCGGGAATGAGCAGTTCTTC
many	TRBD1	TRBV10-1	TRBJ2-7	CASRTPLGQGRDYEQYF	TGCGCCAGCAGGACCCCACTCGGACAGGGAAGGGACTACGAGCAGTACTTC
.	TRBD2	TRBV12-5	TRBJ2-5	CASCLRCGGAGETQYF	TGTGCTAGTTGCCTGAGGTGCGGGGGGGCCGGAGAGACCCAGTACTTC
many	TRBD1	TRBV7-9	TRBJ2-7	CASSLRRDRAYEQYF	TGTGCCAGCAGCCTCCGGCGGGACAGGGCCTACGAGCAGTACTTC
few	.	TRBV12-3/TRBV12-4	TRBJ2-2	CASSPGGELFF	TGTGCCAGCAGTCCCGGCGGGGAGCTGTTTTTT
many	TRBD2	TRBV7-3	TRBJ2-7	CASSVTSGIDYEQYF	TGTGCCAGCAGCGTTACTAGCGGGATTGACTACGAGCAGTACTTC
once	TRBD2	TRBV20-1	TRBJ2-1	CSARVGGLAIRSYNEQFF	TGCAGTGCCCGTGTCGGGGGACTAGCAATTCGCTCCTACAATGAGCAGTTCTTC